These 10 T cell receptor beta chains were sequenced from one sample in a study of blood T cell repertoires in COVID-19. Repertoires were generated with immunoSEQ multiplex PCR, while TCRdb's copy carries only in-frame clones and drops some. The sample has a few hundred thousand clones, 84% seen once. Source material: peripheral blood. These TCRs come from a man over 45 with active or convalescent COVID-19.

This chain connects TRBV4-1 to TRBJ1-4; D is possibly TRBD1 (5 bases). Germline assignment: CDR1 MGHRA and CDR2 YSYEKL. This CDR3 has 16 amino acids. The germline V and J ends were trimmed by 4 bases and 0 bases, with 12 bases remaining between them. The CDR3 sequence is CASSRSQGATNEKLFF. The CDR3 bases are TGCGCCAGCAGCCGAAGCCAGGGTGCAACTAATGAAAAACTGTTTTTT.

The chain links TRBV5-4 to TRBJ2-3; 10 nucleotides agree with TRBD1. The CDR3 loop spans 17 amino acids. Germline CDR1 and CDR2: SGHNT and YYREEE (reference sequence). With 5 bases clipped from V and 1 base from J, the junction kept 10 bases outside the gene matches. The CDR3 region has the DNA TGTGCCAGCAGGCGATCACCGGGGACAGGGGGCACAGATACGCAGTATTTT. Translating gives CASRRSPGTGGTDTQYF.

The V call is TRBV11-2, the J call TRBJ2-7; D not certain. The CDR3 contains 13 residues. CDR1 SGHAT and CDR2 FQNNGV come from the germline V gene. Trimming shortened V by 4 bases and J by 6 bases, and 13 bases separated the two germline ends. The CDR3 reads CASSSPRKGEQYV. The CDR3 DNA follows: TGTGCCAGCAGCTCGCCTAGGAAAGGCGAGCAGTACGTC.

The rearrangement links TRBV29-1 to TRBJ2-5; no definite D call. The V end lost 5 bases, the J end lost 1 base, and 11 bases lay between the germline ends. The CDR3 contains 13 residues. The germline CDR1 and CDR2 sequences are SQVTM and ANQGSEA. CDR3 coding DNA: TGCAGCGTTATCACCCACGGCCAAGAGACCCAGTACTTC. Residues: CSVITHGQETQYF.

This clone was seen just once. The gene calls are TRBV19 and TRBJ1-2; 8 nucleotides agree with TRBD1. This CDR3 contains 13 residues. Germline V gives CDR1 LNHDA, CDR2 SQIVND (reference sequence). V lost 6 bases to trimming and J lost 6 bases; unmatched junction nucleotides: 6. CDR3 sequence reads: CASSQGAVNGYTF. CDR3 nucleotides: TGTGCCAGTAGCCAGGGGGCGGTTAATGGCTACACCTTC.

The chain combines TRBV3-1 (or the pseudogene TRBV3-2) with TRBJ2-1; 12 bases line up with TRBD2. The CDR3 runs 18 residues. With 0 bases clipped from V and 7 bases from J, the junction kept 10 bases outside the gene matches. Germline assignment: CDR1 LGHDT and CDR2 YNNKEL (reference sequence). The CDR3 loop reads CASSQDRRLAGVVNEQFF. As DNA, the CDR3 is TGTGCCAGCAGCCAAGACCGCAGACTAGCGGGGGTCGTGAATGAGCAGTTCTTC.

The rearrangement joins TRBV30 to TRBJ2-3; 8 bases are a match to TRBD1. The germline V gene encodes CDR1 GTSNPN and CDR2 SVGIG (reference sequence). J lost 3 bases, V lost 2 bases, and 10 bases had no gene match. This CDR3 comprises 16 residues. The CDR3, as DNA: TGTGCCTGGAGTAGTGGCAGGGGGCGGCGGACAGATACGCAGTATTTT. Its translation is CAWSSGRGRRTDTQYF.

The chain uses TRBV15 and TRBJ1-3, with 7 nucleotides matching TRBD1. The ends lost 8 bases at V and 5 bases at J; junction bases unmatched: 9. The V gene's germline CDR1 is LNHNV and CDR2 YYDKDF (reference sequence). The CDR3 has 14 amino acids. CDR3 amino acids: CATASPGGRNTIYF. The DNA for the CDR3 is TGTGCCACCGCCTCGCCAGGGGGGAGAAACACCATATATTTT.

The J gene is TRBJ1-1, the V gene TRBV20-1; maybe TRBD1 (5 bases). CDR1 and CDR2 (germline): DFQATT, SNEGSKA (reference sequence). This CDR3 spans 8 amino acids. CDR3 region: CSNQGAFF. The CDR3 DNA sequence: TGCAGCAACCAGGGAGCTTTCTTT.

This chain uses TRBV29-1 with TRBJ2-7, with D perhaps TRBD1 (5 bases). This CDR3 spans 15 amino acids. V dropped 7 bases and J dropped 1 base, with 20 bases sitting between them. Germline-derived CDR1 and CDR2 are SQVTM and ANQGSEA. The CDR3 DNA follows: TGCAGCGCCCACCGGTTGGGCAGGGTTTCCTACGAGCAGTACGTC. It translates to CSAHRLGRVSYEQYV.